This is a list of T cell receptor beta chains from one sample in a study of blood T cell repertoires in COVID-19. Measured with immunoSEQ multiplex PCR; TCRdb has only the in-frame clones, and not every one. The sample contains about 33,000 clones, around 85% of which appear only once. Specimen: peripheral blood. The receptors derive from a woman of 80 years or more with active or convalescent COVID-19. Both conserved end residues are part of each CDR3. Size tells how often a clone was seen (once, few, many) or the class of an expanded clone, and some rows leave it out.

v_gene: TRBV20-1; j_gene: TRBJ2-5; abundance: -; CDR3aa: CSPRRQETQYF
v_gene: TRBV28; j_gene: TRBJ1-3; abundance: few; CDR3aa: CASYGGWSGNTIYF
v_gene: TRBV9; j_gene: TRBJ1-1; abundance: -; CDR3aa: CASKSGGSTEAFF
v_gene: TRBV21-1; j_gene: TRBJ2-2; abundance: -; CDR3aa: CASSKGRGLAKLRPGELFF
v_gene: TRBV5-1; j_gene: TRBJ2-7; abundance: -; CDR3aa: CASSQQGQGSYEQYF
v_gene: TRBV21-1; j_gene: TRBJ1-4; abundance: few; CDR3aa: CASSKRSDRAYEKLFF
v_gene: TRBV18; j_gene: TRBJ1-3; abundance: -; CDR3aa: CASPQISGNTIYF
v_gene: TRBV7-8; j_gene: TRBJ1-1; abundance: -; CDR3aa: CASSQGQGVTEAFF
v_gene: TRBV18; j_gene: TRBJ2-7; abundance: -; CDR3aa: CASSPQGANNGEQYF
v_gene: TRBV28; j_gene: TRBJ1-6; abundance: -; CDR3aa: CASSSLGYSPLHF
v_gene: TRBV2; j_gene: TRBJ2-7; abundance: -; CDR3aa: CASSDRGGLGEQYF
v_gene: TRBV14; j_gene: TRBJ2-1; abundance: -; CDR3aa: CASSQAAGQGGFF
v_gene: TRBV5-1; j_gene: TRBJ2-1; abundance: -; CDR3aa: CASSGGRSSYNEQFF
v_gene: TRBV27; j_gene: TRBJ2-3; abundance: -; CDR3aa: CASSFQSTDTQYF
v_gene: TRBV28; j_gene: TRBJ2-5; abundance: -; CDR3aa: CASRSGTSVETQYF
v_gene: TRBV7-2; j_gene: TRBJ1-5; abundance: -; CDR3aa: CASSQTPGLPQHF
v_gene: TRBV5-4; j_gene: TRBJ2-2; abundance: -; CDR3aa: CASRTTSGRAKAGELFF
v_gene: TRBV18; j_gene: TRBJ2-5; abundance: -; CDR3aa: CASSPVQGALSETQYF
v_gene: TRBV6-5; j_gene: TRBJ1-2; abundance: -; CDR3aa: CASATRGRVYGYTF
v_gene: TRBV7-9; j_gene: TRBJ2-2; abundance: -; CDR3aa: CASSLWATNTGELFF
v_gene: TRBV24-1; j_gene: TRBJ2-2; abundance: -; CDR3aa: CATSDNSGAPRAGELFF
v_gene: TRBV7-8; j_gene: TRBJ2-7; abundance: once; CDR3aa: CASSLASAIGQYF
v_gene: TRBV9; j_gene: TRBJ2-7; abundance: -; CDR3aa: CASSPTGGQGAGEQYF
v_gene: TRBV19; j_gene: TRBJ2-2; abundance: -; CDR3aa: CASKIAGGLDTGELFF
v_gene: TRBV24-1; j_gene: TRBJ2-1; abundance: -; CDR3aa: CATSAPGGEQFF
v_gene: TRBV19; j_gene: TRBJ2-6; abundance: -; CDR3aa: CASSIEVGSSGANVLTF
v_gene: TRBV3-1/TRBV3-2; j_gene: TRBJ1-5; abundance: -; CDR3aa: CASSQDGGGLSSNQPQHF
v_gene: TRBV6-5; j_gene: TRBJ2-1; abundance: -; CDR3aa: CASNPKGSEQFF
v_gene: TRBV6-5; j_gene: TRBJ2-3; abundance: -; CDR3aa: CASSIQGTRTDTQYF
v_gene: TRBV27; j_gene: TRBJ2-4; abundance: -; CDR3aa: CASSSIPTSGGIAKNIQYF
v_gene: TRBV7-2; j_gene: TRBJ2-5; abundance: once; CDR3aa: CASSLGTSGQETQYF
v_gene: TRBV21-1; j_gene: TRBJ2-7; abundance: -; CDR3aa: CASSPTPGQGKYEQYF
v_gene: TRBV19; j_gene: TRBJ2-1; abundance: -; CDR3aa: CASSIRVRGAGINEQFF
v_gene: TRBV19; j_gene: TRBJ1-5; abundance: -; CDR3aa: CASSIIGLGGQPQHF
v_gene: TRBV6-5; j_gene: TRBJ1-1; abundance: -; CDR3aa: CASSNGQRDTEAFF
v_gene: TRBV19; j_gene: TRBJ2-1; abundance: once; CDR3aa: CASSRGTSGAISSYNEQFF
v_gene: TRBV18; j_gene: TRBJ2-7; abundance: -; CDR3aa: CASSPPSPVYEQYF
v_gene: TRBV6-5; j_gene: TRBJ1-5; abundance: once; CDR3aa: CASRISGEGGQPQHF
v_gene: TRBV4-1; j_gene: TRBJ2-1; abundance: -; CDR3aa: CASSQFRQGMANEQFF
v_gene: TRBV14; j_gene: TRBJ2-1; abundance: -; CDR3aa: CASRPSGRAHNEQFF
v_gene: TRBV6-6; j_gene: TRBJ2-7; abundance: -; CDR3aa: CASSLAGEGYEQYF
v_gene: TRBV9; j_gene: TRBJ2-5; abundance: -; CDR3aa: CASSVGWGGEETQYF
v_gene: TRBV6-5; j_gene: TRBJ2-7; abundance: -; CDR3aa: CASSRTGLTSYEQYF
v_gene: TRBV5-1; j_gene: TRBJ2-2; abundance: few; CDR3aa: CASSPRLAGTNTGELFF
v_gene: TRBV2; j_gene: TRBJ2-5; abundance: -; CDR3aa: CASRNSPPSAGGGETQYF
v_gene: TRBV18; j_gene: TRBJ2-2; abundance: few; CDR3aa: CASSPASGRAGAGELFF
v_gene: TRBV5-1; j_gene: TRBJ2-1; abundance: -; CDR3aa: CASSLLAGGRDEQFF
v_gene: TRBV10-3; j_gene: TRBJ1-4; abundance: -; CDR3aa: CAISEGDRGGGREKLFF
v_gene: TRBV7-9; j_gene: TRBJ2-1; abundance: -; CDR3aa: CASSLGGKGSYNEQFF
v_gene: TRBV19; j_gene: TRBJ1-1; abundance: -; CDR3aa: CASRGDRGTEAFF
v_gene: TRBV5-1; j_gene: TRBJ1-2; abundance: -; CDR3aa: CASSPRQGGSNYGYTF
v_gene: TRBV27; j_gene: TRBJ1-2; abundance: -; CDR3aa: CASSGWASGGYTF
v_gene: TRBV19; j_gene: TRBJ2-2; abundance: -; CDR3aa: CASSISTGTNTGELFF
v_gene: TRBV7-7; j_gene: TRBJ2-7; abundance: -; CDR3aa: CASSTPSGSGYEQYF
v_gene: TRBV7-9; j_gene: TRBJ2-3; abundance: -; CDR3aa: CASSPWSGSSTDTQYF
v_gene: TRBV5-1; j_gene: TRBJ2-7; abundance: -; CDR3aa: CASSSTGTGAEQYF
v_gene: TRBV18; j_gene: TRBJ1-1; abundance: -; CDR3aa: CASLTGTVAFF
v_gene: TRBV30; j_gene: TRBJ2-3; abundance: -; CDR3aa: CAWSVFASGGRGDTQYF
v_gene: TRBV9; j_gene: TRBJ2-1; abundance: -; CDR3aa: CASSVDRAARNEQFF
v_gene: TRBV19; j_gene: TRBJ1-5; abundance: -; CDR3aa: CASKRGLDNQPQHF